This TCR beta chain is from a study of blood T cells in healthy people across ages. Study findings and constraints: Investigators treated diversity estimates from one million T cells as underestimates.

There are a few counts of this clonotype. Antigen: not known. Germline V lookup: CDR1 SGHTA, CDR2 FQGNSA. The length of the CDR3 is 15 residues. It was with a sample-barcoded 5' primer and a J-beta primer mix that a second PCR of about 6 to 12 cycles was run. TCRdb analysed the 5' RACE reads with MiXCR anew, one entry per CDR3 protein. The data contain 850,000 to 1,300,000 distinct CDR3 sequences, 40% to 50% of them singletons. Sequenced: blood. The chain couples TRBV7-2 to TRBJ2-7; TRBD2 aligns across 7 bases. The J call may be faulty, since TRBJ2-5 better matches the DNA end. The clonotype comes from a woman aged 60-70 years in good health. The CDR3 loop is CASSPSGGVAETQYF. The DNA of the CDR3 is TGTGCCAGCAGCCCCTCGGGGGGAGTAGCAGAGACCCAGTACTTC.